This T cell receptor (beta chain) was captured by sequencing in a study of T cell repertoires in cytomegalovirus infection. The CDR3 is 12 amino acids. About this clonotype: What it recognizes is unknown. One end of the junction fails to match germline, which may point to a read error.

TCRdb used MiXCR to reprocess the reads, holding one entry per CDR3 protein. The table shows a few hundred thousand distinct CDR3 sequences, with around 40% occurring only once. The genes are TRBV12-3 or TRBV12-4 and TRBJ1-5; D is unresolved. The sequences come from cultured PBMCs, collected from culture after CMV antigen stimulation. The receptor was isolated from a human donor in good health (CMV status not recorded). Some clones in this sample may be carry-over from other donors' samples. CDR3 region: CASSDHGGRLRF. The CDR3 DNA reads TGTGCCAGCAGTGACCACGGAGGAAGACTCCGTTTT.